There are a few counts of the clone carrying this TCR beta chain. The antigen is not known. This specimen comes from a study of post-analysis software for immune sequencing data. Study-level information: The study covered relapsing-remitting, secondary progressive and progressive-relapsing courses of multiple sclerosis.

The TCR beta cDNA libraries carried unique molecular identifiers. TCRdb passed the PCR reads through MiXCR, listing each CDR3 protein once. The data hold about 820,000 distinct CDR3 sequences, with around 53% observed a single time. The CDR3 runs to 16 residues. Germline V gene sequence: CDR1 SGHVS, CDR2 FNYEAQ. Study-level points and caveats: The five TRBV segments detected at higher frequency in patients than in controls included TRBV5-6, TRBV5-1 and TRBV20-1.

The rearrangement links TRBV7-6 to TRBJ2-4; the match to TRBD1 covers 8 bases. The J call may be wrong; the DNA end is better matched by TRBJ2-7. The TCR was taken from a girl aged 5-17 years with multiple sclerosis. Sequencing was done on a sample of blood. The CDR3 sequence: CASSLGIGPDRAEQYF. Written as DNA, the CDR3 is TGTGCCAGCAGCTTAGGGATAGGTCCGGACAGGGCCGAGCAGTACTTC.